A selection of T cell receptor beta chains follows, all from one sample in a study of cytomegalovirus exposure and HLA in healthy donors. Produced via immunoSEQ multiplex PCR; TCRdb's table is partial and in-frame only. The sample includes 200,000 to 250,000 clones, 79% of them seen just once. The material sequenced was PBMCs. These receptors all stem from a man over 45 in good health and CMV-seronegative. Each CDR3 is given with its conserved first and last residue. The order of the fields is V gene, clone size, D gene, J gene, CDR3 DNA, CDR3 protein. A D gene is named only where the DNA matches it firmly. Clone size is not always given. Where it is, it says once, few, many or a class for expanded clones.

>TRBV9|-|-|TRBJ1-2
TGTGCCAGCACTACAGACACGGACTTCTATGGCTACACCTTC
CASTTDTDFYGYTF
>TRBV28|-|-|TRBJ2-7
TGTGCCAGCAGGTCCGTTAAGGGGAACTCCTACGAGCAGTACTTC
CASRSVKGNSYEQYF
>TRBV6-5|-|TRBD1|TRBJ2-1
TGTGCCAGCAGTTACGATGGACAGGGGTCCTACAATGAGCAGTTCTTC
CASSYDGQGSYNEQFF
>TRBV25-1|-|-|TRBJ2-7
TGTGCCAGCAGTGACGGGGGAGGTTTATACGAGCAGTACTTC
CASSDGGGLYEQYF
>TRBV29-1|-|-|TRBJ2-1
TGCAGCGTTCAAATCTCAGCTAGCTACAATGAGCAGTTCTTC
CSVQISASYNEQFF
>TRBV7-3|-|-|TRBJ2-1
TGTGCCAGCAGCTTTGGGGGGAGGAGCTCCTACAATGAGCAGTTCTTC
CASSFGGRSSYNEQFF
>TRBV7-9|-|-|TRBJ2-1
TGTGCCAGCAGCCCCTTTCAGACGGGCTCCTACAATGAGCAGTTCTTC
CASSPFQTGSYNEQFF
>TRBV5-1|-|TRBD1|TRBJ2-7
TGCGCCAGCAGCATGACAGGGGGCCGTTCCTACGAGCAGTACTTC
CASSMTGGRSYEQYF
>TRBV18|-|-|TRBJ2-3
TGTGCCAGCTCGCCTCAGGTTACAGATACGCAGTATTTT
CASSPQVTDTQYF
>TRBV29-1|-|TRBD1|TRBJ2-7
TGCAGCGTTGAGTTCTGGGGACAGGGGGCGGGGGTCCCCTACGAGCAGTACTTC
CSVEFWGQGAGVPYEQYF
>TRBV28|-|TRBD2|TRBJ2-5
TGTGCCAGCAGTTCCTCCGGGACTAGCGGGGTAAAGACCCAGTACTTC
CASSSSGTSGVKTQYF
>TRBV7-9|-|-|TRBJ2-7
TGTGCCAGCAGCTTAGATCTCGCAGGGTCCGAGCAGTACTTC
CASSLDLAGSEQYF
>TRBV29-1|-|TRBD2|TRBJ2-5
TGCAGCGTTGAAAGGCTAGCGGGAGTAGAGACCCAGTACTTC
CSVERLAGVETQYF
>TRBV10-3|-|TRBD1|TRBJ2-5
TGTGCCATCAGTGAAGGGACAGGGGCGGCGGAGACCCAGTACTTC
CAISEGTGAAETQYF
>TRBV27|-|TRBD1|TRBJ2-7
TGTGCCAGCAGTTGGACAGGGGTTGAGCAGTACTTC
CASSWTGVEQYF
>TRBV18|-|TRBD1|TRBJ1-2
TGTGCCAGCTCACCGGACAGGAGCTATGGCTACACCTTC
CASSPDRSYGYTF
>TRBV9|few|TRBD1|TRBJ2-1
TGTGCCAGCAGCCTGCGGTCGGGACAGGGGAATGAGCAGTTCTTC
CASSLRSGQGNEQFF
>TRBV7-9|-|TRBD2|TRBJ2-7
TGTGCCAGCAGCCCCGCCGAGCGGGGGGCCTACGAGCAGTACTTC
CASSPAERGAYEQYF